These T cell receptor beta chains were read from a single sample in a study of T cell changes during pregnancy in multiple sclerosis. Clones were sequenced by immunoSEQ multiplex PCR, and TCRdb holds only the in-frame ones, with some missing. The profile covers about 53,000 clones, with about 88% appearing a single time and 2.5% to 3.5% taken by the ten largest. This material consisted of CD8+ T cells from peripheral blood mononuclear cells, taken before pregnancy. The source is a female donor with multiple sclerosis, enrolled in a pregnancy study. The CDR3 runs from the conserved cysteine through the conserved F or W. A D gene is named only where the DNA matches it firmly. Expanded clones get a size class; other rows say once, few or many, or leave the size out.

TRBV30	15	TRBJ1-1	NA	NA	CAWSVLKRLDTEAFF	TGTGCCTGGAGTGTACTGAAGAGGCTCGACACTGAAGCTTTCTTT
TRBV9	16	TRBJ2-1	TRBD2	NA	CASSGGLAGPPDEQFF	TGTGCCAGCAGCGGGGGACTAGCGGGGCCCCCCGATGAGCAGTTCTTC
TRBV6-5	12	TRBJ1-6	NA	NA	CASKLFGGPLHF	TGTGCCAGCAAGTTATTTGGAGGACCCCTCCACTTT
TRBV6-1	14	TRBJ1-1	NA	medium-sized	CASSEVPVNTEAFF	TGTGCCAGCAGTGAAGTTCCCGTTAACACTGAAGCTTTCTTT
TRBV13	15	TRBJ2-3	TRBD2	once	CASSLRLASTDTQYF	TGTGCCAGCAGCTTACGACTAGCTAGCACAGATACGCAGTATTTT
TRBV19	13	TRBJ2-3	NA	NA	CASTGTRTDTQYF	TGTGCCAGTACCGGTACGAGGACAGATACGCAGTATTTT
TRBV2	17	TRBJ2-3	NA	NA	CASSGSNAGTFTYTQYF	TGTGCCAGCAGTGGGAGCAACGCCGGGACTTTCACCTATACGCAGTATTTT
TRBV4-3	15	TRBJ2-7	NA	NA	CASSQGRRGSYEQYF	TGCGCCAGCAGCCAGGGTCGGCGGGGCTCCTACGAGCAGTACTTC
TRBV7-9	14	TRBJ1-2	TRBD1	NA	CASSRPRQGDGYTF	TGTGCCAGCAGTAGACCTAGACAGGGAGATGGCTACACCTTC
TRBV7-3	13	TRBJ2-2	TRBD1	NA	CASRQGKTGELFF	TGTGCCAGCCGACAGGGGAAAACCGGGGAGCTGTTTTTT
TRBV27	13	TRBJ1-1	NA	NA	CASKGQMNTEAFF	TGTGCCAGCAAAGGACAGATGAACACTGAAGCTTTCTTT
TRBV5-6	12	TRBJ1-1	NA	NA	CASSLGDTEAFF	TGTGCCAGCAGCCTCGGGGACACTGAAGCTTTCTTT
TRBV19	15	TRBJ1-2	TRBD1	NA	CASSPLTGGDYGYTF	TGTGCCAGTAGTCCGTTGACAGGGGGGGACTATGGCTACACCTTC
TRBV7-5	14	TRBJ1-3	NA	NA	CARTRQHSGNTIYF	TGTGCCAGAACGCGACAGCACTCTGGAAACACCATATATTTT
TRBV19	14	TRBJ2-7	NA	NA	CATGGAGSSYEQYF	TGTGCCACCGGCGGGGCAGGCAGCTCCTACGAGCAGTACTTC
TRBV4-1	18	TRBJ2-1	TRBD2	NA	CASSLMLAGPSSYNEQFF	TGCGCCAGCAGTCTAATGCTAGCGGGGCCCAGCTCCTACAATGAGCAGTTCTTC
TRBV9	14	TRBJ2-7	NA	NA	CASNPGGGGYEQYF	TGTGCCAGCAACCCGGGCGGGGGCGGCTACGAGCAGTACTTC